The sequence of this TCR beta chain was determined in a study of early T cells in non-severe SARS-CoV-2 infection. MiXCR was run by TCRdb on the 5' RACE reads, yielding one entry per CDR3 protein. The sample lists about 80,000 distinct CDR3 sequences, approximately 9.1% occurring once. Germline values: CDR1 WSHSY, CDR2 SAAADI. Unmatched junction bases numbered 7, after V lost 3 bases and J lost 0 bases. This CDR3 spans 17 amino acids. This clonotype has ten or more counts. The gene calls are TRBV10-2 and TRBJ2-1; 8 positions match TRBD2. The material sequenced was whole blood. The clonotype originates from an adult who was a healthcare worker with PCR-confirmed SARS-CoV-2 infection or an uninfected control (not recorded which). The CDR3: CASSEVGLESSYNEQFF. The CDR3 coding sequence is TGCGCCAGCAGTGAAGTGGGACTAGAGAGCTCCTACAATGAGCAGTTCTTC.